The subject of this entry is one T cell receptor beta chain. The antigen remains unidentified. These data originate in a study of shared clonotypes between healthy human individuals. General study findings and limits: Larger richness was generally estimated for naive than memory subsets. The authors sampled blood alone, and tissue repertoires likely differ.

Sequenced by immunoSEQ multiplex PCR; TCRdb stores in-frame clones only, minus some. The sample includes roughly 1,100,000 clones, approximately 72% of them seen just once. The sequenced material came from memory CD4+ T cells sorted from blood. The subset denotes: CD45RA-negative fraction. This TCR derives from a man aged 18 to 30 in good health.

The CDR3 DNA follows: TGCGCCAGCAACCAGGGGAAAGATGTGAACGAGCAGTACTTC. Translation gives CASNQGKDVNEQYF. The V gene is TRBV5-1, the J gene TRBJ2-7, with D perhaps matching TRBD1 (6 bases). CDR1 and CDR2 from the germline V gene are SGHRS and YFSETQ. The CDR3 has 14 residues. The V gene lost 6 bases and the J gene lost 5 bases, with 18 bases spanning the gap.